What follows are 11 T cell receptor beta chains derived from one specimen sequenced in a study of control samples from healthy donors and cancer patients. TCRdb's copy holds only in-frame clones and misses some; the assay was immunoSEQ multiplex PCR. The sample has 150,000 to 200,000 clones, around 90% seen once. The sequencing input was blood. These receptors were taken from a woman aged 50 to 60 in good health.

The V call is TRBV6-5, the J call TRBJ2-1; 9 bases agree with TRBD2. This CDR3 is 15 amino acids long. The V segment lost 5 bases and the J segment 10 bases; nucleotides outside the gene matches: 12. Germline values: CDR1 MNHEY, CDR2 SVGAGI. CDR3 residues: CASSPGVAGADEQFF. DNA of the CDR3: TGTGCCAGCAGTCCCGGGGTAGCGGGAGCGGACGAGCAGTTCTTC.

V is TRBV4-2 and J is TRBJ2-5; 10 bases align to TRBD2. Germline lookup yields CDR1 LGHNA and CDR2 YNFKEQ. The V segment lost 4 bases and the J segment 4 bases; nucleotides outside the gene matches: 15. The CDR3 runs 18 residues. The CDR3 region is CASSRESRLAGEGETQYF. CDR3 sequence (DNA): TGTGCCAGCAGCCGCGAATCGCGCCTAGCGGGAGAGGGAGAGACCCAGTACTTC.

This chain links TRBV28 with TRBJ1-5; maybe TRBD1 (5 bases). CDR1 and CDR2 from the germline V gene are MDHEN and SYDVKM. The V and J ends lost 5 bases and 5 bases respectively, with 16 bases between them. The CDR3 is made up of 15 amino acids. The CDR3 region is CASSELDRAHQPQHF. In DNA, the CDR3 is TGTGCCAGCAGTGAACTCGACAGAGCCCATCAGCCCCAGCATTTT.

This clone was recorded once. The chain recombines TRBV28 with TRBJ1-1, with D perhaps matching TRBD1 (5 bases). The CDR3 spans 15 residues. V lost 6 bases and J lost 4, with 18 bases in between. Germline V CDR1 and CDR2: MDHEN, SYDVKM. CDR3 sequence (DNA): TGTGCCAGCAGACCCCTCAGGGAGGTAGGCACTGAAGCTTTCTTT. As protein: CASRPLREVGTEAFF.

V usage is TRBV4-2 and J usage is TRBJ1-4; D is ambiguous. Looked up from germline, CDR1 is LGHNA and CDR2 is YNFKEQ. V was cut by 1 base and J by 8 bases, with 11 bases left in between. The CDR3 length is 14 residues. The CDR3 region has the DNA TGTGCCAGCAGCCAAGTAAACCTAGCAGAAAAACTGTTTTTT. Residues: CASSQVNLAEKLFF.

The V gene is TRBV10-3, the J gene TRBJ1-3, with TRBD1 as a possible D gene (5 bases). Germline values: CDR1 ENHRY, CDR2 SYGVKD. V lost 0 bases to trimming and J lost 7 bases, with 10 bases between them. The CDR3 sequence is 14 residues long. The CDR3 DNA is TGTGCCATCAGTGAGTCGCAGGGTTTGAACACCATATATTTT. Translated, it gives CAISESQGLNTIYF.

V and J are TRBV19 and TRBJ1-5; 8 bases are shared with TRBD1. In germline, CDR1 is LNHDA, CDR2 SQIVND (reference sequence). This CDR3 region has 16 residues. V gave up 2 bases and J gave up 6 bases; unmatched junction bases: 9. The chain's CDR3 is CASSITQGQGTQPQHF. In DNA form, the CDR3 reads TGTGCCAGTAGTATAACGCAAGGACAGGGCACTCAGCCCCAGCATTTT.

CDR3 in DNA: TGTGCCAGTACCCCCTACGGGAGCCTCGCGAACACCGGGGAGCTGTTTTTT. Translation: CASTPYGSLANTGELFF. The chain employs TRBV19 and TRBJ2-2; TRBD2 might be the D (6 bases). The CDR3 loop spans 17 amino acids. Germline CDR1 reads LNHDA; CDR2 reads SQIVND (reference sequence). V was clipped by 7 bases and J by 0 bases, with 18 bases between them.

V is TRBV5-4 and J is TRBJ2-2; either TRBD1 or TRBD2 may fit D (5 bases each). There are 15 residues in the CDR3. Germline V lookup: CDR1 SGHNT, CDR2 YYREEE (reference sequence). Trimming took off 0 bases at V and 4 bases at J, with 10 bases between the two ends. This CDR3 is CASSLEARGTGELFF. The CDR3, as DNA: TGTGCCAGCAGCTTGGAAGCGAGGGGCACCGGGGAGCTGTTTTTT.

The rearrangement joins TRBV5-1 to TRBJ2-7; D is ambiguous. V lost 0 bases, J lost 6 bases, and 13 bases lay in between. CDR1 SGHRS and CDR2 YFSETQ come from the germline V gene. The CDR3 is 14 amino acids. DNA of the CDR3: TGCGCCAGCAGCTTGGGCCAGTTCAAAAGCGAGCAGTACTTC. Protein: CASSLGQFKSEQYF.

The chain couples TRBV5-6 to TRBJ2-7, with D perhaps TRBD1 or TRBD2 (6 bases each). V dropped 3 bases and J dropped 2 bases, with 18 bases sitting between them. Germline CDR1 is SGHDT and CDR2 is YYEEEE. This CDR3 region has 16 residues. Written as DNA, the CDR3 is TGTGCCAGCAGCTGGATAGGGGGAGGCTTTGCCTACGAGCAGTACTTC. Amino acids: CASSWIGGGFAYEQYF.